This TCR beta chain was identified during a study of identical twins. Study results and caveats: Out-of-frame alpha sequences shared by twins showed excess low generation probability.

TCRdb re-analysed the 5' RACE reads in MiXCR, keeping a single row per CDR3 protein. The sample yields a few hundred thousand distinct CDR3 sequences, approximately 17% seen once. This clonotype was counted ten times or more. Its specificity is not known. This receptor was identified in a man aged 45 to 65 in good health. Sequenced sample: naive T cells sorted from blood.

The CDR3 spells CASARTSGRGVYNEQFF. The CDR3 bases are TGTGCCAGCGCTCGGACTAGCGGTCGAGGGGTATACAATGAGCAGTTCTTC. The chain employs TRBV6-2 or TRBV6-3 and TRBJ2-1, with 10 positions matching TRBD2. The germline V gene has CDR1 MNHEY and CDR2 SVGEGT. The CDR3 totals 17 residues. V trimming: 8 bases; J trimming: 4 bases; junction bases outside the gene matches: 14.